The 17 T cell receptor beta chains reported below all come from one sample, sequenced in a study of CD8+ T cells in alopecia areata. The treatment is: oral pan-JAK inhibitor, 5-10 mg twice daily. It was cDNA, reverse transcribed from extracted RNA, that served as the sequencing template. The table came from immunoSEQ multiplex PCR; TCRdb's copy has only in-frame clones and leaves some out. This sample yields 75,000 to 80,000 clones, of which around 67% are seen a single time; around 20% belongs to the top ten. The sequencing here drew on CD8+ T cells sorted from blood, taken at week 24, from a patient treated with tofacitinib. These receptor sequences come from a human donor with alopecia areata.

This clone has more than one count but fewer than ten. The V and J genes are TRBV4-1 and TRBJ1-5; D gene ambiguous. Trimming left V 0 bases short and J 2 bases short, with 11 bases between. CDR1 and CDR2 from the germline V gene are MGHRA and YSYEKL. This CDR3 spans 16 amino acids. CDR3 coding DNA: TGCGCCAGCAGCCAAGAGAAAGGCATAGGCAATCAGCCCCAGCATTTT. Translation gives CASSQEKGIGNQPQHF.

This chain links TRBV10-3 with TRBJ2-7, with D uncertain. V was clipped by 4 bases and J by 5 bases, with 21 bases between them. The germline V gene has CDR1 ENHRY and CDR2 SYGVKD. This CDR3 region has 16 residues. CDR3 nucleotide sequence: TGTGCCATCAGTGTCTCGGACGACACCCTGAGCGACGAGCAGTACTTC. Its translation is CAISVSDDTLSDEQYF.

There are a few counts of this clone. The chain combines TRBV2 with TRBJ2-7; D gene uncertain. Germline CDR1 reads SNHLY; CDR2 reads FYNNEI. The CDR3 runs 14 residues. Trimming removed 10 bases at V and 5 bases at J, with 21 bases between. The CDR3 region is CATATSAAHHEQYF. The CDR3 nucleotides read TGTGCCACCGCGACCTCGGCAGCCCACCACGAGCAGTACTTC.

V usage is TRBV4-3 and J usage is TRBJ1-1, with D unresolved. This CDR3 region has 14 residues. In germline, CDR1 is LGHNA, CDR2 YSLEER. The V end was cut by 0 bases, the J end by 1 base, with 6 bases between. CDR3 sequence reads: CASSQDRQNTEAFF. In nucleotides, the CDR3 is TGCGCCAGCAGCCAAGACAGACAGAACACTGAAGCTTTCTTT.

This clone appeared a few times. The chain employs TRBV4-2 and TRBJ1-6; TRBD1 might be the D (5 bases). Germline CDR1 LGHNA, CDR2 YNFKEQ. With 0 bases removed from V and 13 bases from J, the gap between germline ends came to 13 bases. This CDR3 spans 14 amino acids. In nucleotides, the CDR3 is TGTGCCAGCAGCCAAGATAGGGGTAGTTTGCCCCTCCACTTT. Translated, it gives CASSQDRGSLPLHF.

The gene calls are TRBV4-1 and TRBJ1-5; D gene ambiguous. CDR3 size: 15 residues. Deletions cut 1 base from V and 2 bases from J, with 9 bases between. The V gene's germline CDR1 is MGHRA and CDR2 YSYEKL. Written as DNA, the CDR3 is TGCGCCAGCAGCCAAGGTTTTCAGGGCAATCAGCCCCAGCATTTT. Amino acid sequence: CASSQGFQGNQPQHF.

This clone was counted once. The J gene is TRBJ2-1, the V gene TRBV29-1; TRBD2 might be the D (5 bases). CDR3 size: 12 residues. Germline assignment: CDR1 SQVTM and CDR2 ANQGSEA. Trimming took 4 bases from V and 10 from J, leaving 14 bases between them. The CDR3 nucleotides are TGCAGCGTTGCGTGGTCGGGGTACGAGCAGTTCTTC. Its protein is CSVAWSGYEQFF.

The V gene is TRBV7-9, the J gene TRBJ2-7; tentative D call: TRBD1 (6 bases). The last part of the DNA fits TRBJ2-5 better; the J call may be wrong. The CDR3 is 14 amino acids. Germline V gene lookup returns CDR1 SEHNR and CDR2 FQNEAQ (reference sequence). This chain's CDR3 is CASSRPAGVETQYF. In DNA form, the CDR3 reads TGTGCCAGCAGCCGCCCGGCAGGGGTGGAGACCCAGTACTTC.

This chain links TRBV9 with TRBJ1-4; D is perhaps TRBD1 (5 bases). The CDR3 covers 15 residues. Germline CDR1 is SGDLS and CDR2 is YYNGEE. Trimming removed 6 bases from V and 4 bases from J, with 16 bases in between. The CDR3 here is CASNGGTVDNEKLFF. CDR3 DNA sequence: TGTGCCAGCAACGGAGGGACGGTGGATAATGAAAAACTGTTTTTT.

The chain has TRBV7-9 and TRBJ2-3; weak D call: TRBD2 (6 bases). CDR1 and CDR2 from the germline V gene are SEHNR and FQNEAQ (reference sequence). The CDR3 runs to 16 residues. Between the trimmed V and J ends, which lost 5 bases and 2 bases, there was a span of 17 bases. For the CDR3, the DNA is TGTGCCAGCAGCCAGGCCCCAGCGGGCGACACAGATACGCAGTATTTT. This encodes CASSQAPAGDTDTQYF. The entire variable domain, with the rest obtained from reference TRBV7-9 and TRBJ2-3, is as follows: DTGVSQNPRHKITKRGQNVTFRCDPISEHNRLYWYRQTLGQGPEFLTYFQNEAQLEKSRLLSDRFSAERPKGSFSTLEIQRTEQGDSAMYLCASSQAPAGDTDTQYFGPGTRLTVL.

V usage is TRBV7-9 and J usage is TRBJ2-5; 7 nucleotides agree with TRBD1. Unmatched junction bases numbered 4, after V lost 5 bases and J lost 1 base. Germline V gene lookup returns CDR1 SEHNR and CDR2 FQNEAQ (reference sequence). The CDR3 has 14 amino acids. CDR3 sequence: CASSRTGTQETQYF. The CDR3 coding sequence is TGTGCCAGCAGCCGGACAGGCACCCAAGAGACCCAGTACTTC.

The V call is TRBV30, the J call TRBJ2-7; no firm D call. Germline V lookup: CDR1 GTSNPN, CDR2 SVGIG (reference sequence). Trimming stripped 3 bases from V and 6 bases from J, with 12 bases between. The CDR3 covers 12 residues. The CDR3 nucleotides read TGTGCCTGGAGCGAAGAAGGCTCCGAGCAGTACTTC. This translates into CAWSEEGSEQYF.

The chain couples TRBV14 to TRBJ1-2; tentatively, D is TRBD1 (5 bases). Trimming shortened V by 0 bases and J by 0 bases, and 20 bases separated the two germline ends. CDR1 is SGHDN, CDR2 FVKESK, per germline. The CDR3 has 19 residues. The CDR3 spells CASSQDHPGRRDSNYGYTF. CDR3 DNA: TGTGCCAGCAGCCAAGATCATCCGGGACGGCGAGATTCTAACTATGGCTACACCTTC.

This clone was seen more than once but under ten times. V and J are TRBV9 and TRBJ2-1; TRBD2 aligns across 9 bases. V gave up 0 bases and J gave up 2 bases; unmatched junction bases: 3. Germline assignment: CDR1 SGDLS and CDR2 YYNGEE. The CDR3 sequence is 16 residues long. DNA for the CDR3: TGTGCCAGCAGCGTAGAACCTAGCGGGGCCTACAATGAGCAGTTCTTC. This translates into CASSVEPSGAYNEQFF.

This chain connects TRBV9 to TRBJ2-2; possibly TRBD1 for D (6 bases). This CDR3 has 15 residues. Germline-derived CDR1 and CDR2 are SGDLS and YYNGEE. V was cut by 4 bases and J by 4 bases, with 14 bases left in between. CDR3 residues: CASSFEGVSTGELFF. The CDR3 DNA follows: TGTGCCAGCAGCTTCGAGGGGGTGAGCACCGGGGAGCTGTTTTTT. Filled out from reference TRBV9 and TRBJ2-2, the complete variable domain reads DSGVTQTPKHLITATGQRVTLRCSPRSGDLSVYWYQQSLDQGLQFLIQYYNGEERAKGNILERFSAQQFPDLHSELNLSSLELGDSALYFCASSFEGVSTGELFFGEGSRLTVL.

The chain has TRBV30 and TRBJ1-2; tentatively, D is TRBD1 (6 bases). This CDR3 comprises 13 residues. Germline V gene data show CDR1 as GTSNPN and CDR2 as SVGIG (reference sequence). Trimming removed 4 bases at V and 5 bases at J, with 14 bases between. The CDR3 coding sequence is TGTGCCTGGATGACAGGACCTATTTATGGCTACACCTTC. Translating it yields CAWMTGPIYGYTF.

The chain recombines TRBV9 with TRBJ1-2; 9 nucleotides match TRBD1. CDR1 and CDR2 (germline): SGDLS, YYNGEE. CDR3 size: 15 residues. The junction had 4 bases not matched to a gene; V was cut back by 0 bases and J by 4 bases. This CDR3 reads CASSVEGQGPYGYTF. CDR3 nucleotide sequence: TGTGCCAGCAGCGTAGAGGGACAGGGACCCTATGGCTACACCTTC.